The 10 T cell receptor beta chains given below trace back to one sample, sequenced in a study of blood T cell repertoires in COVID-19. Data came from immunoSEQ multiplex PCR; TCRdb stores just in-frame clones and leaves some out. The sample holds 250,000 to 350,000 clones, about 88% seen once. Sequences were obtained from PBMCs or T cells enriched from blood (not recorded which). Every receptor here comes from a woman aged 50 to 60 who had recovered from COVID-19.

This chain links TRBV3-1 (or the pseudogene TRBV3-2) with TRBJ2-1, with a weak D call TRBD2 (6 bases). The V and J ends lost 0 bases and 11 bases respectively, with 11 bases between them. The CDR3 extends over 13 amino acids. Germline CDR1 and CDR2: LGHDT and YNNKEL (reference sequence). The CDR3 spells CASSQDKGRKQFF. The CDR3 region has the DNA TGTGCCAGCAGCCAAGATAAAGGGAGGAAGCAGTTCTTC.

CDR3 DNA sequence: TGCGCCAGCAGTGACACGAGAGGGACATCTAATGAAAAACTGTTTTTT. As protein: CASSDTRGTSNEKLFF. This rearrangement joins TRBV10-1 to TRBJ1-4; possibly TRBD1 for D (6 bases). Germline V gene lookup returns CDR1 WNHNN and CDR2 SYGVQD (reference sequence). The CDR3 has 16 amino acids. Trimming took off 3 bases at V and 3 bases at J, with 14 bases between the two ends.

CDR3 protein: CASSLAAGELNEQFF. CDR3 bases: TGCGCCAGCAGCTTGGCGGCGGGTGAACTAAATGAGCAGTTCTTC. The chain joins TRBV5-1 to TRBJ2-1; possible D gene TRBD2, 5 bases. Trimming took off 0 bases at V and 7 bases at J, with 14 bases between the two ends. The length of the CDR3 is 15 residues. CDR1 and CDR2 (germline): SGHRS, YFSETQ.

V and J are TRBV24-1 and TRBJ2-3, with 7 bases matching TRBD1. Unmatched junction bases numbered 2, after V lost 3 bases and J lost 3 bases. CDR1 and CDR2 (germline): KGHDR, SFDVKD. There are 14 residues in the CDR3. The CDR3 here is CATSDKDRTDTQYF. The DNA for the CDR3 is TGTGCCACCAGTGATAAGGACAGGACAGATACGCAGTATTTT.

The chain joins TRBV14 to TRBJ2-1; D gene ambiguous. This CDR3 comprises 17 residues. Germline CDR1 SGHDN, CDR2 FVKESK. V was shortened by 2 bases and J by 2 bases, with 16 bases between the two germline ends. In nucleotides, the CDR3 is TGTGCCAGCAGCCAACTGGGCGTATCGATCGCCTACAATGAGCAGTTCTTC. Its translation: CASSQLGVSIAYNEQFF.

V and J are TRBV19 and TRBJ1-1, with unresolved D. The CDR3 is 15 amino acids. CDR1 is LNHDA and CDR2 is SQIVND in the germline V gene (reference sequence). V lost 6 bases and J lost 1, with 15 bases in between. This CDR3 is CASSKVTFSNTEAFF. For the CDR3, the DNA is TGTGCCAGTAGCAAGGTGACATTCTCGAACACTGAAGCTTTCTTT.

The chain links TRBV27 to TRBJ2-3; 14 positions match TRBD2. V lost 6 bases to trimming and J lost 5 bases; unmatched junction nucleotides: 4. Germline V CDR1 and CDR2: MNHEY, SMNVEV (reference sequence). This CDR3 spans 15 amino acids. The CDR3 DNA reads as TGTGCCAGCAGACGACTAGCGGGAGGGAGAGATACGCAGTATTTT. Translating it yields CASRRLAGGRDTQYF.

The CDR3 region has the DNA TGTGCCAGCAGCACCGACAGGGTAGACTATGGCTACACCTTC. Its translation is CASSTDRVDYGYTF. The rearrangement uses TRBV5-4 and TRBJ1-2, with TRBD1 matching 7 bases. Germline assignment: CDR1 SGHNT and CDR2 YYREEE (reference sequence). The CDR3 is 14 residues long. V was pared by 4 bases and J by 3 bases, with 6 bases of the junction left unmatched.

Note on this clone: The same CDR3 is also encoded by other DNA sequences in this sample. The rearrangement joins TRBV28 to TRBJ2-7; TRBD2 is a possible D gene (6 bases). V was shortened by 6 bases and J by 0 bases, with 9 bases between the two germline ends. The CDR3 consists of 13 residues. Germline assignment: CDR1 MDHEN and CDR2 SYDVKM. The CDR3 DNA reads TGTGCCAGCAGCCTAGCGCCCTCCTACGAGCAGTACTTC. This sequence encodes CASSLAPSYEQYF.

This sequence joins TRBV11-2 and TRBJ2-1, with TRBD2 matching 7 bases. Germline CDR1 and CDR2: SGHAT and FQNNGV. The CDR3 loop spans 15 amino acids. V gave up 5 bases and J gave up 9 bases; unmatched junction bases: 13. CDR3 nucleotide sequence: TGTGCCAGCAGCGAACCGGGACTACGCCTGGGTGAGCAGTTCTTC. This translates into CASSEPGLRLGEQFF. The full variable domain, completed using reference TRBV11-2 and TRBJ2-1, is EAGVAQSPRYKIIEKRQSVAFWCNPISGHATLYWYQQILGQGPKLLIQFQNNGVVDDSQLPKDRFSAERLKGVDSTLKIQPAKLEDSAVYLCASSEPGLRLGEQFFGPGTRLTVL.